The source of this T cell receptor (beta chain) is a study of T cell responses to AZD1222 COVID-19 vaccine. Background on the study: Pooled in the analysis were second doses at about 4 or about 12 weeks.

Trimming took off 3 bases at V and 2 bases at J, with 8 bases between the two ends. The CDR3 consists of 13 residues. The germline V gene has CDR1 MDHEN and CDR2 SYDVKM. The assay was immunoSEQ multiplex PCR, and TCRdb's table has in-frame clones only and misses some. Of more than 150,000 clones detected, approximately 90% appear once; the ten largest clones hold roughly 0.99%. As concerns this clone: Its antigen is undetermined.

Study results and limitations: As reported, nearly half of all spike-specific TCRs target variant regions that are unmutated. At 160-218 and 743-854, vaccine-associated CD4 TCRs were dominant, and they spanned spike. Repertoires were sampled only after the peak T cell response.

This chain uses TRBV28 with TRBJ2-7, with D perhaps being TRBD1 or TRBD2 (5 bases each). The specimen was peripheral blood, collected on day 0 of AZD1222 vaccination. The sequence came from an adult in good health. CDR3 residues: CASSFGAPYEQYF. CDR3 sequence (DNA): TGTGCCAGCAGTTTCGGGGCCCCCTACGAGCAGTACTTC.